The 24 T cell receptor beta chains presented below share a single source sample, sequenced in a study of blood T cell repertoires in COVID-19 (dated by TCRdb to 2019 to 2021). Receptors were amplified or captured by the immunoSEQ multiplex PCR assay. What TCRdb holds here is the immuneACCESS table cut down to in-frame rearrangements. Part of the clones is not present; checked against another copy, under half of the missing clones reflect an unresolved V gene, and the others are unexplained. This sample has around 70,000 clones in its table, and 80% of those were observed once. The ten largest clones represent 15% to 20% of the sample. Sequencing used peripheral blood. All receptors derive from a man between 65 and 85 years old who had recovered from COVID-19.

The V and J genes are TRBV11-3 and TRBJ1-2, with 8 bases matching TRBD1. V was pared by 5 bases and J by 4 bases, with 6 bases of the junction left unmatched. CDR1 and CDR2 from the germline V gene are SGHNT and YENEEA. The CDR3 length is 14 residues. The CDR3 DNA is TGTGCCAGCAGCGGGACAGGCCACAGCTATGGCTACACCTTC. It yields the protein CASSGTGHSYGYTF.

In DNA, the CDR3 is TGTGCCAGTAGTATCACCGCGGACAGGGGGTCCGGGGAGCTGTTTTTT. Its translation: CASSITADRGSGELFF. This chain connects TRBV19 to TRBJ2-2; 10 nucleotides match TRBD1. Germline trimming cut 3 bases from V and 6 bases from J; bases unmatched to any gene: 7. CDR3 size: 16 residues. Germline V CDR1 and CDR2: LNHDA, SQIVND (reference sequence).

The gene calls are TRBV9 and TRBJ2-1; D call uncertain. Germline CDR1 and CDR2: SGDLS and YYNGEE. This CDR3 is built from 18 residues. V lost 3 bases and J 0 bases, leaving 19 bases between the germline ends. CDR3 amino acids: CASSASTFQVSSYNEQFF. DNA for the CDR3: TGTGCCAGCAGCGCTTCAACCTTTCAGGTTAGCTCCTACAATGAGCAGTTCTTC.

This chain links TRBV28 with TRBJ1-2, with no clear D. V lost 5 bases and J lost 2, with 9 bases in between. The CDR3 is 13 amino acids. CDR1 is MDHEN and CDR2 is SYDVKM in the germline V gene. The CDR3 here is CASSPGLNYGYTF. The CDR3 DNA is TGTGCCAGCAGTCCTGGACTGAACTATGGCTACACCTTC.

The chain uses TRBV11-3 and TRBJ2-7; no clear D gene. Germline loops: CDR1 SGHNT, CDR2 YENEEA. The CDR3 is made up of 15 amino acids. Trimming removed 1 base from V and 3 bases from J, with 13 bases in between. This chain's CDR3 is CASSLGPTVYYEQYF. CDR3 nucleotides: TGTGCCAGCAGCTTAGGCCCCACAGTATACTACGAGCAGTACTTC.

CDR3 nucleotide sequence: TGTGCCAGCAGCACCACAGGGTCGACGGGAGAAAAACTGTTTTTT. Protein product: CASSTTGSTGEKLFF. The rearrangement joins TRBV6-5 to TRBJ1-4; TRBD1 might be the D (6 bases). The V end was cut by 6 bases, the J end by 8 bases, with 19 bases between. CDR3 length: 15 amino acids. Germline loops: CDR1 MNHEY, CDR2 SVGAGI.

CDR3 bases: TGTGCCAGCAGTAATGAGGGCGGGACTAGCAGGAATGAGCAGTTCTTC. Translation gives CASSNEGGTSRNEQFF. The chain links TRBV25-1 to TRBJ2-1; 9 bases align to TRBD2. The CDR3 is 16 residues long. Germline trimming cut 5 bases from V and 7 bases from J; bases unmatched to any gene: 12. The germline V gene has CDR1 MGHDK and CDR2 SYGVNS. The whole variable domain, remainder taken from reference TRBV25-1 and TRBJ2-1, is EADIYQTPRYLVIGTGKKITLECSQTMGHDKMYWYQQDPGMELHLIHYSYGVNSTEKGDLSSESTVSRIRTEHFPLTLESARPSHTSQYLCASSNEGGTSRNEQFFGPGTRLTVL.

This clone showed up just once. CDR3 nucleotides: TGCAGCGCTCTACTAGCGGGAGGGCCCGTGTTAGAGGATGAGCAGTTCTTC. Translation: CSALLAGGPVLEDEQFF. The chain couples TRBV29-1 to TRBJ2-1; 13 positions agree with TRBD2. CDR1 and CDR2 (germline): SQVTM, ANQGSEA. V was pared by 7 bases and J by 8 bases, with 17 bases of the junction left unmatched. This CDR3 has 17 amino acids.

CDR3 nucleotides: TGTGCCAGCAGTTTAAACAGGGTTTATGGCTACACCTTC. Encoded protein: CASSLNRVYGYTF. The chain couples TRBV27 to TRBJ1-2; a weak D match, TRBD1 (6 bases). The CDR3 contains 13 residues. Trimming took off 2 bases at V and 5 bases at J, with 9 bases between the two ends. CDR1 and CDR2 (germline): MNHEY, SMNVEV (reference sequence).

The chain has TRBV29-1 and TRBJ2-7; 8 nucleotides match TRBD1. The CDR3 loop spans 13 amino acids. With 7 bases clipped from V and 7 bases from J, the junction kept 12 bases outside the gene matches. CDR1 and CDR2 (germline): SQVTM, ANQGSEA. The CDR3 DNA sequence: TGCAGCGCTGGTCCGCAACAGGGGGGTGAGCAGTACTTC. It codes for CSAGPQQGGEQYF.

For the CDR3, the DNA is TGCGCCAGCAGCTTGGCGACAGGGGTGTCCTACGAGCAGTACTTC. Its translation is CASSLATGVSYEQYF. The rearrangement links TRBV5-1 to TRBJ2-7, with 8 bases fitting TRBD1. The CDR3 runs to 15 residues. CDR1 and CDR2 (germline): SGHRS, YFSETQ. Trimming removed 0 bases from V and 1 base from J; junction bases left unmatched: 3.

This clone was seen a single time. The V call is TRBV27, the J call TRBJ1-3, with 10 bases matching TRBD1. CDR1 and CDR2 from the germline V gene are MNHEY and SMNVEV (reference sequence). V lost 6 bases and J lost 0; bases outside the gene matches: 5. The CDR3 is 16 amino acids. CDR3 coding DNA: TGTGCCAGCAGCCGGACAGGGGGATTCTCTGGAAACACCATATATTTT. It translates to CASSRTGGFSGNTIYF.

The V gene is TRBV9, the J gene TRBJ2-1; TRBD1 matches 7 bases. CDR3 length: 13 residues. Germline trimming cut 4 bases from V and 10 bases from J; bases unmatched to any gene: 8. Germline loops: CDR1 SGDLS, CDR2 YYNGEE. The CDR3 is CASSTFTGEEQFF. The CDR3 coding sequence is TGTGCCAGCAGCACATTCACAGGGGAGGAGCAGTTCTTC.

V usage is TRBV21-1 and J usage is TRBJ2-2; TRBD1 was called by the table and not checked on the DNA. TRBV21-1 is shown as a pseudogene. This CDR3 contains 19 residues. CDR3 loop: CASSSKGGRDSLNTGELFF. The CDR3, as DNA: TGTGCCAGCAGCTCTAAAGGGGGCCGGGACTCCTTAAACACCGGGGAGCTGTTTTTT.

V gene TRBV9 combines with J gene TRBJ1-5; D possibly corresponds to TRBD1 (5 bases). Trimming shortened V by 4 bases and J by 7 bases, and 18 bases separated the two germline ends. The CDR3 is 15 amino acids. Germline-derived CDR1 and CDR2 are SGDLS and YYNGEE. The CDR3 DNA follows: TGTGCCAGCAGCACCCAAGGGGAGGATGGACAGCCCCAGCATTTT. This sequence encodes CASSTQGEDGQPQHF.

This chain connects TRBV4-3 to TRBJ2-3; 12 positions match TRBD2. Germline lookup yields CDR1 LGHNA and CDR2 YSLEER. The CDR3 runs to 16 residues. V lost 4 bases to trimming and J lost 3 bases; unmatched junction nucleotides: 5. CDR3 in amino acids: CASSRWGTSGTDTQYF. The CDR3 DNA follows: TGCGCCAGCAGCCGATGGGGGACTAGCGGGACAGATACGCAGTATTTT.

The CDR3 DNA reads TGTGCCAGCAGTAGAACAGGCGACTATGGCTACACCTTC. Its protein is CASSRTGDYGYTF. This chain joins TRBV27 and TRBJ1-2; tentatively, D is TRBD1 (5 bases). Germline CDR1 MNHEY, CDR2 SMNVEV (reference sequence). CDR3 length equals 13 residues. Trimming stripped 5 bases from V and 3 bases from J, with 10 bases between.

V and J are TRBV9 and TRBJ2-7, with 12 positions matching TRBD1. In germline, CDR1 is SGDLS, CDR2 YYNGEE. This CDR3 has 14 amino acids. The junction had 6 bases not matched to a gene; V was cut back by 5 bases and J by 6 bases. The CDR3 DNA follows: TGTGCCAGCAGTTCCGGGACAGGGGGCGTCGAGCAGTACTTC. Its protein is CASSSGTGGVEQYF.

This rearrangement joins TRBV5-5 to TRBJ2-1; maybe TRBD1 (6 bases). This CDR3 has 18 residues. CDR1 and CDR2 from the germline V gene are SGHKS and YYEKEE (reference sequence). V was clipped by 0 bases and J by 5 bases, with 21 bases between them. CDR3 DNA sequence: TGTGCCAGCAGCTTGGGGGGGCTAAGATCACAAAAAAACAATGAGCAGTTCTTC. It is translated as CASSLGGLRSQKNNEQFF.

This rearrangement joins TRBV10-1 to TRBJ2-3, with TRBD1 identical over 9 bases. J gave up 4 bases and V 0 bases, and 5 bases lay outside the gene matches. CDR3 size: 16 residues. Per the germline V gene, CDR1 is WNHNN and CDR2 is SYGVQD (reference sequence). The CDR3, as DNA: TGCGCCAGCAGTGAGTCGGTGGGACAGGGTTCAGATACGCAGTATTTT. Protein product: CASSESVGQGSDTQYF.

J is TRBJ1-1 and V is TRBV18, with no clear D. Germline CDR1 and CDR2: KGHSH and LQKENI. This CDR3 is built from 13 residues. V was cut by 2 bases and J by 4 bases, with 8 bases left in between. The CDR3 DNA sequence: TGTGCCAGCTCACCAGTCGAGCTCACTGAAGCTTTCTTT. Translated, it gives CASSPVELTEAFF.

The chain has TRBV7-6 and TRBJ2-1; D may be TRBD2 (7 bases). The CDR3 length is 17 residues. Germline-derived CDR1 and CDR2 are SGHVS and FNYEAQ. With 4 bases removed from V and 1 base from J, the gap between germline ends came to 17 bases. Written as DNA, the CDR3 is TGTGCCAGCAGCTCAGGAATAGGGGGGGTATCCTACAATGAGCAGTTCTTC. The encoded protein is CASSSGIGGVSYNEQFF.

This clone was seen a single time. The V gene is TRBV6-5, the J gene TRBJ2-1; 7 bases are shared with TRBD2. Germline CDR1 and CDR2: MNHEY and SVGAGI. Losses at the gene ends were 11 bases for V and 0 bases for J; bases not matched to a gene: 7. This CDR3 contains 14 residues. The DNA for the CDR3 is TGTGCCGTCAGGCTAGCGGCCTCCTACAATGAGCAGTTCTTC. Its translation is CAVRLAASYNEQFF.

The chain recombines TRBV7-9 with TRBJ1-2, with D unclear. Germline V gene data show CDR1 as SEHNR and CDR2 as FQNEAQ (reference sequence). There are 12 residues in the CDR3. The V gene lost 5 bases and the J gene lost 7 bases, with 11 bases spanning the gap. CDR3 sequence reads: CASSPVGVGYTF. The CDR3 region has the DNA TGTGCCAGCAGCCCGGTCGGGGTTGGCTACACCTTC.